Shown below are 30 T cell receptor beta chains from a single sample sequenced in a study of CD8 T cells in Susac syndrome. The RNA input was roughly 0.45 to 1 ug, and it was reverse transcribed with random hexamers. MiXCR was run by TCRdb on the immunoSEQ multiplex PCR reads, yielding one entry per CDR3 protein. The sample carries 150,000 to 200,000 distinct CDR3 sequences, over 90% recorded once. The source material was CD4+ T cells from PBMCs. These receptors came from a human donor with Susac syndrome.

This clonotype was seen a handful of times. The rearrangement links TRBV11-2 to TRBJ1-4; no reliable D call. CDR3 length: 14 residues. Germline V gives CDR1 SGHAT, CDR2 FQNNGV. Trimming took 3 bases from V and 1 from J, leaving 6 bases between them. The DNA of the CDR3 is TGTGCCAGCAGCTTGTGGGGAACTAATGAAAAACTGTTTTTT. Amino acids: CASSLWGTNEKLFF.

The chain couples TRBV12-3 or TRBV12-4 to TRBJ1-6; weak D call: TRBD1 (5 bases). This CDR3 has 17 amino acids. V lost 1 base and J lost 4, with 14 bases in between. CDR3 loop: CASSLEGGATYNSPLHF. The CDR3 coding sequence is TGTGCCAGCAGTTTAGAGGGCGGGGCGACGTATAATTCACCCCTCCACTTT.

The count of this clonotype is one. V and J are TRBV27 and TRBJ2-7; D is possibly TRBD2 (7 bases). The CDR3 consists of 15 residues. CDR1 MNHEY and CDR2 SMNVEV come from the germline V gene (reference sequence). The CDR3 DNA follows: TGTGCGGGGCGGGGGCGATTGACCCCGAGGAACGAGCAGTACTTC. This sequence encodes CAGRGRLTPRNEQYF.

This rearrangement joins TRBV7-9 to TRBJ2-4; D may be TRBD1 (6 bases). Germline CDR1 SEHNR, CDR2 FQNEAQ (reference sequence). This CDR3 is built from 14 residues. The V end lost 1 base, the J end lost 12 bases, and 16 bases lay between the germline ends. The CDR3: CASSLGDGQWSQYF. Written as DNA, the CDR3 is TGTGCCAGCAGCTTAGGGGATGGACAGTGGAGTCAGTACTTC. The full variable domain, in which reference TRBV7-9 and TRBJ2-4 provide the parts outside the CDR3, is DTGVSQNPRHKITKRGQNVTFRCDPISEHNRLYWYRQTLGQGPEFLTYFQNEAQLEKSRLLSDRFSAERPKGSFSTLEIQRTEQGDSAMYLCASSLGDGQWSQYFGAGTRLSVL.

This chain connects TRBV10-3 to TRBJ1-2, with 7 bases identical to TRBD1. CDR1 and CDR2 (germline): ENHRY, SYGVKD. Trimming took 6 bases from V and 6 from J; bases not matched to a gene: 7. There are 13 residues in the CDR3. The CDR3 coding sequence is TGTGCCATCAGAGTGGGACAGTATGATGGCTACACCTTC. Residues: CAIRVGQYDGYTF.

The genes are TRBV5-4 and TRBJ2-2; 10 nucleotides align to TRBD2. The CDR3 has 14 amino acids. The junction had 1 base not matched to a gene; V was cut back by 2 bases and J by 6 bases. Looked up from germline, CDR1 is SGHNT and CDR2 is YYREEE (reference sequence). The CDR3 sequence is CASSLAGGPGELFF. DNA for the CDR3: TGTGCCAGCAGCTTAGCGGGGGGGCCCGGGGAGCTGTTTTTT.

The V gene is TRBV19, the J gene TRBJ2-1, with 11 positions matching TRBD2. The CDR3 extends over 14 amino acids. CDR1 and CDR2 from the germline V gene are LNHDA and SQIVND (reference sequence). CDR3 DNA sequence: TGTGCTACTTTAGCGGGAGGGCCCTACAATGAGCAGTTCTTC. Encoded protein: CATLAGGPYNEQFF.

The V gene is TRBV20-1, the J gene TRBJ2-3; TRBD2 matches 12 bases. Germline CDR1 is DFQATT and CDR2 is SNEGSKA (reference sequence). V lost 5 bases, J lost 2 bases, and 5 bases stayed unmatched. The CDR3 runs to 15 residues. CDR3 protein: CSARRLAGDTDTQYF. CDR3 coding DNA: TGCAGTGCTCGTCGACTAGCGGGGGACACAGATACGCAGTATTTT.

The CDR3 is CSASTGNEQFF. In DNA, the CDR3 is TGCAGTGCCTCCACCGGGAATGAGCAGTTCTTC. V and J are TRBV20-1 and TRBJ2-1; no reliable D call. Germline CDR1 is DFQATT and CDR2 is SNEGSKA (reference sequence). Trimming shortened V by 6 bases and J by 7 bases, and 10 bases separated the two germline ends. This CDR3 contains 11 residues.

This sequence joins TRBV28 and TRBJ2-3, with D tentatively TRBD1 or TRBD2 (5 bases each). The CDR3 is 13 residues long. With 4 bases removed from V and 2 bases from J, the gap between germline ends came to 7 bases. The V gene's germline CDR1 is MDHEN and CDR2 SYDVKM. The CDR3 spells CASSWDHTDTQYF. CDR3 in DNA: TGTGCCAGCAGTTGGGACCACACAGATACGCAGTATTTT.

As for this clonotype: One junction end disagrees with the germline gene, perhaps due to a read error. The rearrangement uses TRBV27 and TRBJ2-7; 10 nucleotides agree with TRBD2. This CDR3 is 17 amino acids long. Germline CDR1 MNHEY, CDR2 SMNVEV (reference sequence). CDR3 in amino acids: CASSLSSGRGSSYEQYF. The CDR3 DNA follows: TGTGCCAGCAGCTTATCCAGCGGGAGGGGGAGCTCCTACGAGCAGTACTTC.

The chain links TRBV5-6 to TRBJ1-6, with D unresolved. The CDR3 is made up of 16 amino acids. V was pared by 4 bases and J by 6 bases, with 17 bases between. CDR1 is SGHDT, CDR2 YYEEEE, per germline. The DNA for the CDR3 is TGTGCCAGCAGCCGGGCCGGAGGGAGGTTTAATTCACCCCTCCACTTT. Its protein product is CASSRAGGRFNSPLHF.

This chain links TRBV24-1 with TRBJ2-2; 8 bases are shared with TRBD2. CDR3 size: 17 residues. The V gene end was trimmed by 1 base and the J gene end by 4 bases; junction bases not matched to a gene: 7. Germline V gene sequence: CDR1 KGHDR, CDR2 SFDVKD. The CDR3 protein is CATSDFLAGGVTGELFF. CDR3 sequence (DNA): TGTGCCACCAGTGATTTTCTGGCGGGAGGTGTCACCGGGGAGCTGTTTTTT.

The chain has TRBV12-3 or TRBV12-4 and TRBJ1-2, with 8 bases matching TRBD1. The CDR3 is 13 residues long. V lost 6 bases, J lost 3 bases, and 3 bases stayed unmatched. The CDR3 here is CASSLQGDYGYTF. The DNA for the CDR3 is TGTGCCAGCAGCTTACAGGGGGACTATGGCTACACCTTC.

V usage is TRBV4-2 and J usage is TRBJ1-1; no clear D. Per germline, CDR1 LGHNA and CDR2 YNFKEQ. V gave up 0 bases and J gave up 0 bases, with 11 bases separating them. This CDR3 comprises 16 residues. The CDR3 sequence: CASSQDVPRMNTEAFF. CDR3 bases: TGTGCCAGCAGCCAAGACGTCCCCAGAATGAACACTGAAGCTTTCTTT.

This clonotype was observed a handful of times. The chain uses TRBV7-3 and TRBJ2-7; 11 nucleotides align to TRBD1. The trim removed 5 bases at V and 5 bases at J, leaving 5 bases unmatched. The CDR3 consists of 14 residues. The germline CDR1 and CDR2 sequences are SGHTA and FQGTGA. This CDR3 reads CASSPGTGGDEQYF. The CDR3 region has the DNA TGTGCCAGCAGCCCAGGGACAGGGGGAGACGAGCAGTACTTC.

The gene calls are TRBV19 and TRBJ2-1; 11 positions agree with TRBD2. The CDR3 is 15 residues long. Trimming at V came to 5 bases and at J to 7 bases, leaving 7 bases not matched to a gene. Germline CDR1 reads LNHDA; CDR2 reads SQIVND (reference sequence). The CDR3 region has the DNA TGTGCCAGTAGTCCCCGACTAGCGGGGCGGAATGAGCAGTTCTTC. It encodes CASSPRLAGRNEQFF.

The chain has TRBV5-6 and TRBJ2-2; TRBD1 agrees at 10 bases. Germline assignment: CDR1 SGHDT and CDR2 YYEEEE. The CDR3 totals 15 residues. With V trimmed by 4 bases and J by 8 bases, 8 bases remained unmatched. This CDR3 reads CASSQTGTGEGELFF. CDR3 in DNA: TGTGCCAGCAGCCAAACCGGGACAGGGGAAGGGGAGCTGTTTTTT.

This sequence joins TRBV11-2 and TRBJ1-4, with D possibly TRBD1 on 5 matching bases. Trimming took off 6 bases at V and 6 bases at J, with 20 bases between the two ends. Germline assignment: CDR1 SGHAT and CDR2 FQNNGV. This CDR3 is built from 16 residues. The CDR3 region has the DNA TGTGCCAGCAGACTAGGGAGGGGTCAGAGATATGAAAAACTGTTTTTT. This gives the protein CASRLGRGQRYEKLFF.

The rearrangement joins TRBV4-1 to TRBJ2-1, with TRBD2 matching 8 bases. Trimming took 4 bases from V and 1 from J; bases not matched to a gene: 12. Germline-derived CDR1 and CDR2 are MGHRA and YSYEKL. This CDR3 contains 18 residues. CDR3 sequence: CASSPPGGAGVSYNEQFF. The CDR3 DNA reads TGCGCCAGCAGCCCCCCGGGGGGAGCGGGGGTATCCTACAATGAGCAGTTCTTC.

This clonotype was found a few times. The gene calls are TRBV6-5 and TRBJ2-6; the D gene could be TRBD1 or TRBD2 (5 bases each). The CDR3 is 15 amino acids. Trimming stripped 2 bases from V and 0 bases from J, with 5 bases between. CDR1 and CDR2 from the germline V gene are MNHEY and SVGAGI. The DNA for the CDR3 is TGTGCCAGCAGTTACGGGGGCTCTGGGGCCAACGTCCTGACTTTC. This sequence encodes CASSYGGSGANVLTF.

V and J are TRBV29-1 and TRBJ1-1; D possibly corresponds to TRBD1 (6 bases). The CDR3 loop spans 12 amino acids. V lost 5 bases to trimming and J lost 11 bases, with 18 bases between them. Germline V lookup: CDR1 SQVTM, CDR2 ANQGSEA. The CDR3 DNA follows: TGCAGCGTTAAGTTGGCAGGGGATGTGGCTTTCTTT. It is translated as CSVKLAGDVAFF.

This clonotype was seen once. The rearrangement links TRBV3-1 to TRBJ1-5, with a weak D call TRBD1 (6 bases). V gave up 11 bases and J gave up 0 bases, with 14 bases separating them. CDR1 and CDR2 from the germline V gene are LGHDT and YNNKEL (reference sequence). The CDR3 loop spans 14 amino acids. The CDR3 region is CACSTGYSNQPQHF. The CDR3 DNA reads as TGTGCCTGTTCGACAGGTTATAGCAATCAGCCCCAGCATTTT.

This rearrangement joins TRBV9 to TRBJ2-7, with D perhaps assigned TRBD1 or TRBD2 (6 bases each). This CDR3 region has 14 residues. The V end was cut by 4 bases, the J end by 2 bases, with 13 bases between. Germline V gives CDR1 SGDLS, CDR2 YYNGEE. The CDR3 protein is CASSRTGDTYEQYF. DNA for the CDR3: TGTGCCAGCAGCCGGACGGGGGACACCTACGAGCAGTACTTC. The complete variable domain, with remaining parts taken from reference TRBV9 and TRBJ2-7, reads DSGVTQTPKHLITATGQRVTLRCSPRSGDLSVYWYQQSLDQGLQFLIQYYNGEERAKGNILERFSAQQFPDLHSELNLSSLELGDSALYFCASSRTGDTYEQYFGPGTRLTVT.

This clonotype was counted between two and nine times. The chain employs TRBV29-1 and TRBJ2-5; a possible D gene is TRBD1 (6 bases). The CDR3 is 13 residues long. Germline V gives CDR1 SQVTM, CDR2 ANQGSEA. Trimming removed 4 bases from V and 3 bases from J, with 12 bases in between. The CDR3 loop reads CSVGPGQKETQYF. The DNA for the CDR3 is TGCAGCGTTGGCCCCGGACAGAAAGAGACCCAGTACTTC.

The chain links TRBV12-3 or TRBV12-4 to TRBJ1-1; 7 positions match TRBD1. The CDR3 consists of 13 residues. Trimming removed 3 bases from V and 5 bases from J; junction bases left unmatched: 3. The CDR3 loop is CASSFTGVTEAFF. The CDR3 bases are TGTGCCAGCAGTTTTACAGGGGTAACTGAAGCTTTCTTT.

The chain links TRBV9 to TRBJ1-2; maybe TRBD1 (5 bases). V lost 0 bases and J 8 bases, leaving 11 bases between the germline ends. Germline CDR1 SGDLS, CDR2 YYNGEE. The CDR3 spans 13 residues. Here the CDR3 DNA reads TGTGCCAGCAGCGTAGTCGGGGCAGGGGGCTACACCTTC. It codes for CASSVVGAGGYTF.

The chain recombines TRBV7-2 with TRBJ2-5; no firm D call. CDR3 length: 13 residues. CDR1 and CDR2 (germline): SGHTA, FQGNSA. Trimming pared 5 bases from V and 2 bases from J, leaving 9 bases between. CDR3 residues: CASSRPPQETQYF. CDR3 bases: TGTGCCAGCAGCCGACCCCCTCAAGAGACCCAGTACTTC.

This chain uses TRBV20-1 with TRBJ2-3; 9 positions agree with TRBD2. The germline V gene encodes CDR1 DFQATT and CDR2 SNEGSKA (reference sequence). The CDR3 consists of 15 residues. Trimming took 0 bases from V and 1 from J; bases not matched to a gene: 2. Here the CDR3 reads CSARDQRGGTDTQYF. The CDR3, as DNA: TGCAGTGCTAGAGATCAGCGGGGGGGCACAGATACGCAGTATTTT.

This CDR3 is CASKSEYRERLTGELFF. In DNA, the CDR3 is TGTGCCAGTAAATCGGAGTACAGGGAGCGTTTAACCGGGGAGCTGTTTTTT. The J gene is TRBJ2-2, the V gene TRBV19; maybe TRBD1 (6 bases). Germline values: CDR1 LNHDA, CDR2 SQIVND (reference sequence). There are 17 residues in the CDR3. The germline V and J ends were trimmed by 7 bases and 5 bases, with 23 bases remaining between them.